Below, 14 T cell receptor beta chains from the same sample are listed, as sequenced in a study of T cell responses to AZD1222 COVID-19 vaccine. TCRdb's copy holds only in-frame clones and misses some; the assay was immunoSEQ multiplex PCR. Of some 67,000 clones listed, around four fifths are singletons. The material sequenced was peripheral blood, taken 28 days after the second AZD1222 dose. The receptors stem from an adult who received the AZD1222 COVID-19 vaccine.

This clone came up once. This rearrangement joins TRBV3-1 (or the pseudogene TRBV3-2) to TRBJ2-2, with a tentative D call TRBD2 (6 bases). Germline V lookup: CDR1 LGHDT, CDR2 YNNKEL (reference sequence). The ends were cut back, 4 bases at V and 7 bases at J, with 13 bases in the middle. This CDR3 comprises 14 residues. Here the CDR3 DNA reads TGTGCCAGCAGCCCGGGACTTTCGGACGGGGAGCTGTTTTTT. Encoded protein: CASSPGLSDGELFF.

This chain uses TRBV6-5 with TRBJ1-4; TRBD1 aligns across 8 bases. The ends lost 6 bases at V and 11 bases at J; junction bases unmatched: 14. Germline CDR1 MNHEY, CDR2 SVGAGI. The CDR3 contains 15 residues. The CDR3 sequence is CASRFQTGDSGKLFF. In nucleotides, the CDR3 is TGTGCCAGCAGATTCCAGACAGGGGATTCGGGGAAACTGTTTTTT.

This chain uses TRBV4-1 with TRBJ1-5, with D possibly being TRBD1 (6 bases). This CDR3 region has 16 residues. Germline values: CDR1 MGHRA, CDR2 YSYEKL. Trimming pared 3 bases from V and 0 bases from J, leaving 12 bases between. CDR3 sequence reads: CASSQIQGHSNQPQHF. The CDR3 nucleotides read TGCGCCAGCAGCCAGATACAGGGTCATAGCAATCAGCCCCAGCATTTT.

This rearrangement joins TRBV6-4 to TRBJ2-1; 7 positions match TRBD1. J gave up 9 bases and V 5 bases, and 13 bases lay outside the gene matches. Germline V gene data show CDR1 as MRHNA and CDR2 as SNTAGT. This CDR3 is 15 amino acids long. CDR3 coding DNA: TGTGCCAGCAGTCAGACAGGGAAATATGTCGGTGAGCAGTTCTTC. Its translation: CASSQTGKYVGEQFF.

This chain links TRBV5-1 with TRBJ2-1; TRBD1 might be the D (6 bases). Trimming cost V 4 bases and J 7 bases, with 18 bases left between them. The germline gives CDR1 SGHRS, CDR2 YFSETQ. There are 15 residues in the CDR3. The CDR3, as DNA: TGCGCCAGCAGCCCCCCTGCAGGGGTGGGGAATGAGCAGTTCTTC. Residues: CASSPPAGVGNEQFF.

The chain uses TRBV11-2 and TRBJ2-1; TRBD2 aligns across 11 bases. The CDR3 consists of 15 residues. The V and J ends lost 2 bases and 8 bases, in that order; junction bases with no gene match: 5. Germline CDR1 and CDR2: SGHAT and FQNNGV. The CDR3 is CASSLSGTSGDEQFF. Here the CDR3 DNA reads TGTGCCAGCAGCTTATCGGGGACTAGCGGTGATGAGCAGTTCTTC.

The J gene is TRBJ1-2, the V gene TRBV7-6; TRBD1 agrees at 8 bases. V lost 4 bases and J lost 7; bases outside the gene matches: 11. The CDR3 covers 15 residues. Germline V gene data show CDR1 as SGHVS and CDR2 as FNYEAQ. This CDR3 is CASSSRAGGVSGYTF. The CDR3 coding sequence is TGTGCCAGCAGCTCGCGCGCAGGGGGCGTCTCTGGCTACACCTTC.

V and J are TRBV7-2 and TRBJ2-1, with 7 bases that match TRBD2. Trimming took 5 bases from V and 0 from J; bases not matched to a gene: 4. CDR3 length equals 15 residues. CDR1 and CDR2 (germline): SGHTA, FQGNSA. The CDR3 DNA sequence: TGTGCCAGCAGCCTTCTAGCGGACTCCTACAATGAGCAGTTCTTC. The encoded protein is CASSLLADSYNEQFF.

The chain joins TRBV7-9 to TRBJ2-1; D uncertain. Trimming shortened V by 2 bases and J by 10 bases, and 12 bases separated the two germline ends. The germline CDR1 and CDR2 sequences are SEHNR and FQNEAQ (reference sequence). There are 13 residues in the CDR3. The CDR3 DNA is TGTGCCAGCAGCTTACTATTAAACGGGGAGCAGTTCTTC. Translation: CASSLLLNGEQFF.

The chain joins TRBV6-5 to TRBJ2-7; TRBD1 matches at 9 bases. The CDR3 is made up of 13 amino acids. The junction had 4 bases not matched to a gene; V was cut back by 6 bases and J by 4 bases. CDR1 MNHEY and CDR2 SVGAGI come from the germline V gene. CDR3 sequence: CASRQGQGYEQYF. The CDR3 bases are TGTGCCAGCAGGCAGGGACAGGGTTACGAGCAGTACTTC.

The CDR3 protein is CASSYSPDTNYGYTF. The CDR3 DNA is TGTGCCAGCAGTTACTCCCCGGACACTAACTATGGCTACACCTTC. The chain uses TRBV6-5 and TRBJ1-2; TRBD1 might be the D (5 bases). The CDR3 runs to 15 residues. Germline V CDR1 and CDR2: MNHEY, SVGAGI. Between the trimmed V and J ends, which lost 0 bases and 0 bases, there was a span of 8 bases.

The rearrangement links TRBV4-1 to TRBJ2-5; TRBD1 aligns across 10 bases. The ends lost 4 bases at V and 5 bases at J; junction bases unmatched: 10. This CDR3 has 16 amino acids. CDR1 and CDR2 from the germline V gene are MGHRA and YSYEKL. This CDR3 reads CASSPGPGQGGETQYF. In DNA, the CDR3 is TGCGCCAGCAGCCCCGGGCCCGGACAGGGGGGCGAGACCCAGTACTTC.

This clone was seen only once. CDR3 protein: CASSAGGMSSYNSPLHF. As DNA, the CDR3 is TGTGCCAGCAGCGCGGGGGGCATGAGCTCCTATAATTCACCCCTCCACTTT. The rearrangement uses TRBV9 and TRBJ1-6, with D perhaps TRBD1 (6 bases). Germline assignment: CDR1 SGDLS and CDR2 YYNGEE. The CDR3 is 17 residues long. The ends were cut back, 3 bases at V and 0 bases at J, with 13 bases in the middle.

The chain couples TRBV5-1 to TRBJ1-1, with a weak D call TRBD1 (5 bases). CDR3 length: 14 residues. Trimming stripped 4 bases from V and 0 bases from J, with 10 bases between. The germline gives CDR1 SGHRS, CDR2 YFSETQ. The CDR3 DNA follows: TGCGCCAGCAGCCCACAGGATATGAACACTGAAGCTTTCTTT. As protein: CASSPQDMNTEAFF.